Following are 11 T cell receptor beta chains from one sample sequenced in a study of blood T cell repertoires in COVID-19. Clones were sequenced by immunoSEQ multiplex PCR, and TCRdb holds only the in-frame ones, with some missing. The sample has approximately 240,000 clones, about four fifths seen once. Sequenced: PBMCs or T cells enriched from blood (not recorded which). These receptors came from a middle-aged woman with acute COVID-19.

The J gene is TRBJ1-2, the V gene TRBV10-3, with D maybe TRBD1 (5 bases). Deletions cut 10 bases from V and 0 bases from J, with 18 bases between. The CDR3 runs 15 residues. The germline gives CDR1 ENHRY, CDR2 SYGVKD. The CDR3 sequence: CATRQRSLANYGYTF. In nucleotides, the CDR3 is TGTGCCACCCGACAGAGATCATTAGCTAACTATGGCTACACCTTC.

The V gene is TRBV27, the J gene TRBJ1-2; 9 bases agree with TRBD1. Germline V gene lookup returns CDR1 MNHEY and CDR2 SMNVEV (reference sequence). This CDR3 is 13 amino acids long. With V trimmed by 7 bases and J by 5 bases, 5 bases remained unmatched. The CDR3 region is CASTPGQGYGYTF. In DNA form, the CDR3 reads TGTGCCAGCACCCCGGGACAGGGATATGGCTACACCTTC.

V gene TRBV15 combines with J gene TRBJ2-5; D might be TRBD1 (6 bases). V shed 5 bases and J shed 5 bases, with 21 bases lying between them. Germline V gives CDR1 LNHNV, CDR2 YYDKDF (reference sequence). CDR3 length: 16 amino acids. Here the CDR3 reads CATSGGFRGWSETQYF. The CDR3 region has the DNA TGTGCCACCAGCGGGGGTTTCAGGGGTTGGTCCGAGACCCAGTACTTC.

The chain links TRBV9 to TRBJ1-1, with TRBD1 matching over 8 bases. This CDR3 has 12 residues. Looked up from germline, CDR1 is SGDLS and CDR2 is YYNGEE. Trimming removed 0 bases from V and 8 bases from J; junction bases left unmatched: 0. The CDR3 loop reads CASSVGTGEAFF. The CDR3 DNA is TGTGCCAGCAGCGTAGGGACAGGGGAAGCTTTCTTT.

The J gene is TRBJ1-6, the V gene TRBV19; TRBD1 agrees at 8 bases. The germline CDR1 and CDR2 sequences are LNHDA and SQIVND (reference sequence). V was pared by 6 bases and J by 5 bases, with 6 bases of the junction left unmatched. This CDR3 has 15 residues. The CDR3 here is CASRTTGANNSPLHF. The CDR3 coding sequence is TGTGCCAGTAGGACGACAGGGGCGAATAATTCACCCCTCCACTTT.

The rearrangement uses TRBV7-3 and TRBJ2-3; TRBD2 matches 9 bases. V dropped 6 bases and J dropped 0; count of bases not matched to a gene: 7. The CDR3 extends over 16 amino acids. The germline gives CDR1 SGHTA, CDR2 FQGTGA. This CDR3 is CASSSGTSPSTDTQYF. In DNA, the CDR3 is TGTGCCAGCAGTTCCGGGACTAGCCCTAGCACAGATACGCAGTATTTT.

This clone was recorded many times. This chain links TRBV27 with TRBJ2-5; TRBD2 aligns across 13 bases. The length of the CDR3 is 16 residues. The V and J ends lost 5 bases and 4 bases, in that order; junction bases with no gene match: 7. CDR1 is MNHEY, CDR2 SMNVEV, per germline (reference sequence). The CDR3 reads CASSPRGLAGVETQYF. DNA for the CDR3: TGTGCCAGCAGTCCCCGTGGACTAGCGGGAGTAGAGACCCAGTACTTC.

The gene calls are TRBV25-1 and TRBJ1-1; D remains unclear. Trimming took 8 bases from V and 0 from J, leaving 10 bases between them. Germline V gene sequence: CDR1 MGHDK, CDR2 SYGVNS. The CDR3 has 13 residues. Written as DNA, the CDR3 is TGTGCCAGCGGAGGGTACATGAACACTGAAGCTTTCTTT. It is translated as CASGGYMNTEAFF.

The chain employs TRBV7-2 and TRBJ2-1, with TRBD1 matching over 8 bases. CDR1 SGHTA and CDR2 FQGNSA come from the germline V gene. CDR3 length equals 12 residues. V lost 5 bases to trimming and J lost 9 bases; unmatched junction nucleotides: 3. CDR3 region: CASSVDRGEQFF. CDR3 DNA: TGTGCCAGCAGCGTCGACAGGGGTGAGCAGTTCTTC.

This clone was recorded at least ten times. The sample contains more than one DNA sequence encoding this CDR3. V and J are TRBV28 and TRBJ2-1; no clear D gene. This CDR3 comprises 11 residues. The germline V gene encodes CDR1 MDHEN and CDR2 SYDVKM. Trimming took off 4 bases at V and 4 bases at J, with 2 bases between the two ends. The CDR3 here is CASSSYNEQFF. In DNA form, the CDR3 reads TGTGCCAGCAGTTCATACAATGAGCAGTTCTTC.

The rearrangement joins TRBV2 to TRBJ1-2; a possible D gene is TRBD1 (5 bases). Trimming pared 3 bases from V and 2 bases from J, leaving 16 bases between. CDR1 and CDR2 (germline): SNHLY, FYNNEI. The CDR3 has 16 residues. DNA of the CDR3: TGTGCCAGCAGTGAGGTCCAGGGTGGGGTCAACTATGGCTACACCTTC. Translated, it gives CASSEVQGGVNYGYTF.